The 8 T cell receptor beta chains in this list originate from one sample, sequenced in a study of shared clonotypes between healthy human individuals. The repertoire was sequenced with immunoSEQ multiplex PCR; TCRdb's copy has only in-frame clones and lacks some. The data contain 450,000 to 500,000 clones, around 80% of them singletons. The sample consisted of PBMCs. The receptors derive from a woman aged 40 to 50 in good health. Some clones in this sample may be carry-over from other donors' samples.

V is TRBV28 and J is TRBJ2-1; TRBD1 matches at 10 bases. The V and J ends lost 5 bases and 9 bases, in that order; junction bases with no gene match: 4. Germline CDR1 MDHEN, CDR2 SYDVKM. The CDR3 covers 13 residues. The CDR3 region is CASSLRDRGEQFF. DNA for the CDR3: TGTGCCAGCAGTCTCCGGGACAGGGGTGAGCAGTTCTTC.

The rearrangement links TRBV7-9 to TRBJ2-5, with TRBD2 matching 13 bases. The trim removed 0 bases at V and 4 bases at J, leaving 8 bases unmatched. This CDR3 has 18 residues. CDR1 is SEHNR, CDR2 FQNEAQ, per germline (reference sequence). The CDR3 is CASSLAAWTSGSLETQYF. As DNA, the CDR3 is TGTGCCAGCAGCTTAGCGGCTTGGACTAGCGGGAGTTTAGAGACCCAGTACTTC. Full variable domain (rest looked up from reference TRBV7-9 and TRBJ2-5): DTGVSQNPRHKITKRGQNVTFRCDPISEHNRLYWYRQTLGQGPEFLTYFQNEAQLEKSRLLSDRFSAERPKGSFSTLEIQRTEQGDSAMYLCASSLAAWTSGSLETQYFGPGTRLLVL.

This clone was found once. The V call is TRBV9, the J call TRBJ2-7; TRBD2 aligns across 8 bases. Germline CDR1 SGDLS, CDR2 YYNGEE. CDR3 length equals 14 residues. J was trimmed by 3 bases and V by 0 bases; bases with no gene match: 2. The CDR3 bases are TGTGCCAGCAGCGTAGGTAGCGGGGACTACGAGCAGTACTTC. Residues: CASSVGSGDYEQYF.

This clone has just one count. The chain joins TRBV7-9 to TRBJ2-3; D call uncertain. In germline, CDR1 is SEHNR, CDR2 FQNEAQ (reference sequence). The CDR3 runs to 14 residues. V gave up 3 bases and J gave up 6 bases, with 13 bases separating them. The CDR3 region is CASSFPSRSDTQYF. The CDR3 coding sequence is TGTGCCAGCAGCTTCCCGAGCCGGTCCGATACGCAGTATTTT.

There are a few counts of this clone. This sequence joins TRBV9 and TRBJ1-4, with D perhaps matching TRBD1 (6 bases). This CDR3 has 16 amino acids. The germline V and J ends were trimmed by 2 bases and 7 bases, with 18 bases remaining between them. CDR1 SGDLS and CDR2 YYNGEE come from the germline V gene. The CDR3 spells CASSVAQGFGGEKLFF. Written as DNA, the CDR3 is TGTGCCAGCAGCGTCGCTCAGGGGTTTGGGGGTGAAAAACTGTTTTTT.

The chain combines TRBV18 with TRBJ2-1, with D perhaps TRBD2 (5 bases). The CDR3 totals 13 residues. Germline V gene lookup returns CDR1 KGHSH and CDR2 LQKENI. V was shortened by 3 bases and J by 5 bases, with 8 bases between the two germline ends. CDR3 sequence reads: CASSPGIDNEQFF. The CDR3 region has the DNA TGTGCCAGCTCACCCGGGATCGACAATGAGCAGTTCTTC.

The V gene is TRBV19, the J gene TRBJ2-3; D unresolved. Germline V lookup: CDR1 LNHDA, CDR2 SQIVND (reference sequence). Trimming took 5 bases from V and 2 from J, leaving 20 bases between them. The length of the CDR3 is 17 residues. CDR3 DNA sequence: TGTGCCAGTAGTGCCCAAGGAGCCACCTGGGACACAGATACGCAGTATTTT. This translates into CASSAQGATWDTDTQYF.

The chain uses TRBV5-1 and TRBJ2-2; tentatively, D is TRBD1 (6 bases). In germline, CDR1 is SGHRS, CDR2 YFSETQ. The CDR3 runs 15 residues. Trimming stripped 4 bases from V and 2 bases from J, with 12 bases between. The CDR3 region has the DNA TGCGCCAGCAGCCCCAGGGGTCTAAACACCGGGGAGCTGTTTTTT. Protein sequence: CASSPRGLNTGELFF.